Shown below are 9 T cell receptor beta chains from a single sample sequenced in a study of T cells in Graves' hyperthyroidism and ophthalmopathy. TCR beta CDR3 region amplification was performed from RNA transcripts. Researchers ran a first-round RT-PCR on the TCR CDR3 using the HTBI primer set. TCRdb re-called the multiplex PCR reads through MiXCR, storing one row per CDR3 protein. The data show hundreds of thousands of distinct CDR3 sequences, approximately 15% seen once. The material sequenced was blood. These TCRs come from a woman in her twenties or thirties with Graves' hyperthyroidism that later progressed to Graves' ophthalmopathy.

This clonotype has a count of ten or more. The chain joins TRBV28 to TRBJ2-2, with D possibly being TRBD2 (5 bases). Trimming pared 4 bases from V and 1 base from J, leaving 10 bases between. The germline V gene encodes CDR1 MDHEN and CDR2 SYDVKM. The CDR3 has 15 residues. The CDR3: CASSSLLVNTGELFF. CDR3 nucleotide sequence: TGTGCCAGCAGTTCGCTACTAGTGAACACCGGGGAGCTGTTTTTT.

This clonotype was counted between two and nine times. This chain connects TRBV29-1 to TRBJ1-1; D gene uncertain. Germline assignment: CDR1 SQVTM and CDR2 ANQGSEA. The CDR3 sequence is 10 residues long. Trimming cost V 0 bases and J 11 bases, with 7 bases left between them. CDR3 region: CSVEDNKAFF. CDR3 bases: TGCAGCGTTGAAGACAACAAGGCTTTCTTT.

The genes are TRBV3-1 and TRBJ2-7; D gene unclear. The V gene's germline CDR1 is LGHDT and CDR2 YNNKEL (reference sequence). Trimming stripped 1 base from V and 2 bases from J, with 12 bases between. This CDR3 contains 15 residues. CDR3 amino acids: CASSQVGIGTYEQYF. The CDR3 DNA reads TGTGCCAGCAGCCAAGTTGGGATAGGGACCTACGAGCAGTACTTC.

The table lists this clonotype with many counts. The CDR3 nucleotides are TGTGCCAGCAGCTGGGGACAGGGGGCGGGTGAGACCCAGTACTTC. Its translation is CASSWGQGAGETQYF. The chain links TRBV5-5 to TRBJ2-5; TRBD1 agrees at 12 bases. The germline V gene encodes CDR1 SGHKS and CDR2 YYEKEE (reference sequence). The trim removed 3 bases at V and 5 bases at J, leaving 5 bases unmatched. The CDR3 totals 15 residues.

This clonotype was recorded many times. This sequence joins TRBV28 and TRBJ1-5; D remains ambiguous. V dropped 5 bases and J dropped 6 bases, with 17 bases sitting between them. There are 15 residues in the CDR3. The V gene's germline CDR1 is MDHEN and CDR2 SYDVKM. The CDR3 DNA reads TGTGCCAGCAGTCTGCCGGGAGGGATCGGTCAGCCCCAGCATTTT. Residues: CASSLPGGIGQPQHF. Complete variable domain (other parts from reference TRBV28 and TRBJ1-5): DVKVTQSSRYLVKRTGEKVFLECVQDMDHENMFWYRQDPGLGLRLIYFSYDVKMKEKGDIPEGYSVSREKKERFSLILESASTNQTSMYLCASSLPGGIGQPQHFGDGTRLSIL.

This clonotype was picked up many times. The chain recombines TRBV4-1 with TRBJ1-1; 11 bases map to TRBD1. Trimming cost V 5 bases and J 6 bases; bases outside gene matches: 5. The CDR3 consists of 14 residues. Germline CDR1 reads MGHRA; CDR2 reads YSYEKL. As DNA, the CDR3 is TGCGCCAGCAGCTTCCGGACAGGGGGCCCTGAAGCTTTCTTT. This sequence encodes CASSFRTGGPEAFF.

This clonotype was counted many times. The CDR3 nucleotides read TGTGCCAGCAGCTTAGAGGGAATGGGGGAGCTGTTTTTT. This encodes CASSLEGMGELFF. The chain is built from TRBV7-9 and TRBJ2-2; D remains ambiguous. The germline V gene has CDR1 SEHNR and CDR2 FQNEAQ (reference sequence). V dropped 1 base and J dropped 8 bases, with 8 bases sitting between them. The length of the CDR3 is 13 residues.

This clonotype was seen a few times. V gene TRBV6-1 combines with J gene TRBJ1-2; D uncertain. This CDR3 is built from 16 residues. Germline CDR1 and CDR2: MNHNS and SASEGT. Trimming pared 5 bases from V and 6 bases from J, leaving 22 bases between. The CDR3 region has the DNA TGTGCCAGCAGTTCCGATACTCAGGAGCCATCGGATGGCTACACCTTC. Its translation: CASSSDTQEPSDGYTF.

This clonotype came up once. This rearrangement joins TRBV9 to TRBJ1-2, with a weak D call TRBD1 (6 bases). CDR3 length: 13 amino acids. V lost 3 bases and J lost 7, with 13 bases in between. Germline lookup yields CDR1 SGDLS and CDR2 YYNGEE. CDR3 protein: CASSAQGRSGYTF. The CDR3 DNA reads TGTGCCAGCAGCGCACAGGGTAGATCTGGCTACACCTTC.